This record covers a single T cell receptor (beta chain). This specimen belongs to a study of T cell responses to AZD1222 COVID-19 vaccine. The repertoire was sequenced with immunoSEQ multiplex PCR; TCRdb's copy has only in-frame clones and lacks some. The data show 190,000 or so clones, 88% seen once. The CDR3 extends over 14 amino acids. CDR1 SGHTA and CDR2 FQGNSA come from the germline V gene. The ends lost 6 bases at V and 4 bases at J; junction bases unmatched: 3. The sequence was obtained from an adult who received the AZD1222 COVID-19 vaccine. Here the sequenced sample was peripheral blood, taken 28 days after the second AZD1222 dose. The V call is TRBV7-2, the J call TRBJ2-2, with 9 bases lining up with TRBD1. The CDR3 is CASSRDRATGELFF. The CDR3 nucleotides are TGTGCCAGCAGTAGGGACAGGGCCACCGGGGAGCTGTTTTTT.